This T cell receptor (beta chain) was profiled in a study of blood T cell repertoires in COVID-19. About the research overall: The cDNA or gDNA used as material had been derived from T cells, B-cell-depleted T cells, or PBMCs.

This CDR3 is 15 amino acids long. Per the germline V gene, CDR1 is SGHRS and CDR2 is YFSETQ. J was trimmed by 2 bases and V by 2 bases; bases with no gene match: 2. Authors' analysis steps: Nucleated cell number was recorded as an estimate derived from reference gene primer amplification. Measured with immunoSEQ multiplex PCR; TCRdb has only the in-frame clones, and not every one. Clone size and the V and J calls come from that table; the DNA yielded D and trimming. The sample gives about 150,000 clones, 78% of which show up once; about 1.8% is in the top ten. The rearrangement uses TRBV5-1 and TRBJ2-5; TRBD1 matches at 11 bases. The specimen was peripheral blood. This sequence originates from a man at least 80 years old with acute or convalescent COVID-19. DNA of the CDR3: TGCGCCAGCAGCTTAGGGACAGGGGGACAAGAGACCCAGTACTTC. Translation: CASSLGTGGQETQYF.